This T cell receptor beta chain was profiled in a study of blood T cell repertoires in COVID-19. Overall study context: There were acute and convalescent COVID-19 samples, and they came from the United States, Italy and Spain. T cells, B-cell-depleted T cells, or PBMCs provided the cDNA or gDNA that served as material.

In the source study's methods: Estimated nucleated cell counts came from reference gene primer amplification. Profiling relied on immunoSEQ multiplex PCR, and the TCRdb table lists in-frame clones only, not all of them. That table supplies the V and J calls and clone size; D and trimming were determined from the DNA. The sample yields some 35,000 clones, about four fifths seen once. This CDR3 contains 15 residues. Germline CDR1 is GTSNPN and CDR2 is SVGIG (reference sequence). J was trimmed by 1 base and V by 5 bases; bases with no gene match: 8. The rearrangement joins TRBV30 to TRBJ1-5; 7 nucleotides match TRBD1. Input material: peripheral blood. The clonotype comes from a man aged 50-59 years with acute or convalescent COVID-19. CDR3 DNA: TGTGCCTGGTCAAGAGGGACAGTCAGCAATCAGCCCCAGCATTTT. It encodes CAWSRGTVSNQPQHF.